This TCR beta chain emerged from a study of beta chain features in type 1 diabetes. For the study at large: Healthy donors and patients showed comparable age, gender and cell yields. The study, taken as a whole, reports: Patients' naive, central memory and Treg TCRB repertoires seemed closer to one another than those of healthy donors.

In regard to this clone: The antigen is not known.

Germline CDR1 is MDHEN and CDR2 is SYDVKM. The CDR3 spans 12 residues. The germline V and J ends were trimmed by 3 bases and 3 bases, with 6 bases remaining between them. Expressed TCRB transcripts were sequenced because the isolated RNA had all been reverse transcribed beforehand. Sequencing of naive, central memory and regulatory T cell samples gave an average of about 3.57 million reads. The repertoire was sequenced with immunoSEQ multiplex PCR; TCRdb's copy has only in-frame clones and lacks some. The sample has 350,000 to 400,000 clones; more than 13% are singletons. The specimen was naive CD4+ T cells from blood. This sequence joins TRBV28 and TRBJ2-7; D gene uncertain. The sequence was collected from a woman aged 18-30 years in good health. In nucleotides, the CDR3 is TGTGCCAGCAGTTTTAGAATCTACGAGCAGTACTTC. Encoded protein: CASSFRIYEQYF.